This TCR beta chain was identified during a study of beta chain features in type 1 diabetes. The CDR3 is 15 residues long. Per the germline V gene, CDR1 is SGHTA and CDR2 is FQGTGA. V lost 0 bases, J lost 7 bases, and 5 bases stayed unmatched. Every isolated RNA sample was fully reverse transcribed, so sequencing captured expressed TCRB transcripts. Clones were read by immunoSEQ multiplex PCR, and TCRdb kept only the in-frame ones, dropping some. The repertoire has roughly 330,000 clones, approximately 13% of them found once; the top ten carry roughly 0.015%. Study results and limitations: Within each of all four CD4+ subsets, Type 1 diabetes patients had TCRB CDR3s that were moderately but significantly shorter.

On this clone itself: The antigen remains unidentified.

This sequence was found in a woman younger than 30 with type 1 diabetes. The genes are TRBV7-3 and TRBJ2-7, with 11 bases aligning to TRBD1. The sample was naive CD4+ T cells from blood. The DNA for the CDR3 is TGTGCCAGCAGCTTAACCGGGACAGGGGGAGGTGAGCAGTACTTC. This translates into CASSLTGTGGGEQYF.